These T cell receptor beta chains were read from a single sample in a study of Ad26.COV2.S vaccination and SARS-CoV-2 variants. Produced via immunoSEQ multiplex PCR; TCRdb's table is partial and in-frame only. The table has some 350,000 clones, around 84% seen once; the top ten hold roughly 3.1%. This specimen consisted of peripheral blood, obtained in a trial of Ad26.COV2.S vaccine versus placebo. The receptors were sampled from a person aged 18-60 years who received the Ad26.COV2.S COVID-19 vaccine or a placebo. CDR3s include the opening cysteine and the closing phenylalanine or tryptophan. For some rows the clone size is stated as once, few or many, or as a class when expanded; others skip it.

CDR3aa: CAISESWDFSYEQYF
j_gene: TRBJ2-7
abundance: .
v_gene: TRBV10-3

CDR3aa: CASSLNGYTF
j_gene: TRBJ1-2
abundance: .
v_gene: TRBV7-9

CDR3aa: CASSQGAGTYLNTEAFF
j_gene: TRBJ1-1
abundance: once
v_gene: TRBV4-3

CDR3aa: CASGQDYNYEQYF
j_gene: TRBJ2-7
abundance: .
v_gene: TRBV3-1/TRBV3-2

CDR3aa: CASSGTGTIYGYTF
j_gene: TRBJ1-2
abundance: .
v_gene: TRBV10-2

CDR3aa: CASSPGSSKGNTIYF
j_gene: TRBJ1-3
abundance: .
v_gene: TRBV5-8

CDR3aa: CASSLLTGQYEQYF
j_gene: TRBJ2-7
abundance: .
v_gene: TRBV7-9

CDR3aa: CASSLLQGGFTDTQYF
j_gene: TRBJ2-3
abundance: .
v_gene: TRBV9

CDR3aa: CATRGGNQPQHF
j_gene: TRBJ1-5
abundance: .
v_gene: TRBV6-5

CDR3aa: CASSLMVASETQYF
j_gene: TRBJ2-5
abundance: .
v_gene: TRBV7-2

CDR3aa: CASSFVGNYGYTF
j_gene: TRBJ1-2
abundance: .
v_gene: TRBV12-3/TRBV12-4

CDR3aa: CASSYQAGEKLFF
j_gene: TRBJ1-4
abundance: .
v_gene: TRBV6-5

CDR3aa: CATSRGTSASVAGGELFF
j_gene: TRBJ2-2
abundance: .
v_gene: TRBV15

CDR3aa: CASSYNQETQYF
j_gene: TRBJ2-5
abundance: few
v_gene: TRBV6-5

CDR3aa: CASSIVPSNQPQHF
j_gene: TRBJ1-5
abundance: .
v_gene: TRBV19

CDR3aa: CATTPRWELSYNEQFF
j_gene: TRBJ2-1
abundance: .
v_gene: TRBV19

CDR3aa: CASSLWTSGGLNEQFF
j_gene: TRBJ2-1
abundance: .
v_gene: TRBV28

CDR3aa: CASSVVSGETQYF
j_gene: TRBJ2-5
abundance: .
v_gene: TRBV9

CDR3aa: CASSSQGNDYGYTF
j_gene: TRBJ1-2
abundance: .
v_gene: TRBV7-8

CDR3aa: CASSVVSSQDTQYF
j_gene: TRBJ2-3
abundance: .
v_gene: TRBV9

CDR3aa: CASSTTSDRARPYGYTF
j_gene: TRBJ1-2
abundance: .
v_gene: TRBV7-9

CDR3aa: CASSEVGEPWTEAFF
j_gene: TRBJ1-1
abundance: few
v_gene: TRBV6-1

CDR3aa: CASSYQGRTGNGYTF
j_gene: TRBJ1-2
abundance: .
v_gene: TRBV6-2/TRBV6-3

CDR3aa: CASSIQGSTEAFF
j_gene: TRBJ1-1
abundance: .
v_gene: TRBV7-9

CDR3aa: CASSRERGDGPQHF
j_gene: TRBJ1-5
abundance: .
v_gene: TRBV2

CDR3aa: CASSLAFRAAGDF
j_gene: TRBJ2-5
abundance: .
v_gene: TRBV7-2

CDR3aa: CAIRRVYSTDTQYF
j_gene: TRBJ2-3
abundance: .
v_gene: TRBV10-3

CDR3aa: CASGRDGNNEQFF
j_gene: TRBJ2-1
abundance: .
v_gene: TRBV2

CDR3aa: CASSQRTSGEGHTDTQYF
j_gene: TRBJ2-3
abundance: .
v_gene: TRBV4-2

CDR3aa: CASSRTGAQQPQHF
j_gene: TRBJ1-5
abundance: .
v_gene: TRBV18

CDR3aa: CASTPGGRDEQYF
j_gene: TRBJ2-7
abundance: .
v_gene: TRBV27

CDR3aa: CATSDTPWRAQTVNEQFF
j_gene: TRBJ2-1
abundance: .
v_gene: TRBV24-1

CDR3aa: CASSRVTGGNQPQHF
j_gene: TRBJ1-5
abundance: few
v_gene: TRBV28

CDR3aa: CASSLQGPPGYF
j_gene: TRBJ2-7
abundance: .
v_gene: TRBV2

CDR3aa: CASSPGTLRETQYF
j_gene: TRBJ2-5
abundance: .
v_gene: TRBV5-5

CDR3aa: CATSGGQAKISGANVLTF
j_gene: TRBJ2-6
abundance: .
v_gene: TRBV15

CDR3aa: CASSSRTGGGQPQHF
j_gene: TRBJ1-5
abundance: .
v_gene: TRBV6-5

CDR3aa: CASSVDIGQPNYGYTF
j_gene: TRBJ1-2
abundance: .
v_gene: TRBV9

CDR3aa: CASSKDRADGYTF
j_gene: TRBJ1-2
abundance: .
v_gene: TRBV5-1

CDR3aa: CASSRQGYEQYF
j_gene: TRBJ2-7
abundance: few
v_gene: TRBV14

CDR3aa: CASRRGNEKLFF
j_gene: TRBJ1-4
abundance: once
v_gene: TRBV27

CDR3aa: CASTGQGSNEQFF
j_gene: TRBJ2-1
abundance: .
v_gene: TRBV7-9

CDR3aa: CASSFAGAKTYEQYF
j_gene: TRBJ2-7
abundance: .
v_gene: TRBV28

CDR3aa: CASYSPETQYF
j_gene: TRBJ2-5
abundance: .
v_gene: TRBV6-7

CDR3aa: CARGGGGSNTDTQYF
j_gene: TRBJ2-3
abundance: once
v_gene: TRBV5-1

CDR3aa: CASSFQGMSETQYF
j_gene: TRBJ2-5
abundance: once
v_gene: TRBV27

CDR3aa: CASSQGRAGFYEQYF
j_gene: TRBJ2-7
abundance: once
v_gene: TRBV3-1/TRBV3-2

CDR3aa: CASSLSRNPGNTIYF
j_gene: TRBJ1-3
abundance: .
v_gene: TRBV7-7

CDR3aa: CASSLWDSGSPLHF
j_gene: TRBJ1-6
abundance: .
v_gene: TRBV5-1

CDR3aa: CASSLEQGSYNEQFF
j_gene: TRBJ2-1
abundance: .
v_gene: TRBV7-9